This entry concerns a single T cell receptor (beta chain). Its antigen is currently unknown. This sample was taken from a study of cytomegalovirus exposure and HLA in healthy donors. Study results and limitations: HLA allele associations emerged for 16,951 TCR beta sequences in a later analysis, at 0.05 false discovery rate. Most of the TCR beta V segments (in an earlier analysis) were productive either about 87% or about 30% of the time. Among TCR beta chains, those listed as cytomegalovirus-associated numbered roughly 150. An analysis was carried out later, and it reportedly showed fewer N-insertions in an Asian-associated ancestry cluster than the approximately 670-donor mean.

The PCR made use of 60 Vbeta and 13 Jbeta primers. TCRdb's table, derived via immunoSEQ multiplex PCR, lists solely in-frame clones and lacks some. This table holds about 190,000 clones, around 77% found once. This CDR3 has 17 amino acids. With 1 base clipped from V and 5 bases from J, the junction kept 9 bases outside the gene matches. Germline assignment: CDR1 SEHNR and CDR2 FQNEAQ (reference sequence). The chain couples TRBV7-9 to TRBJ2-1, with 9 positions matching TRBD2. This receptor was obtained from a woman under 30 in good health and CMV-seronegative. Sequencing used PBMCs. The DNA of the CDR3 is TGTGCCAGCAGCTTAGAGCGTAGCGGGAGAAAGAACAATGAGCAGTTCTTC. Protein sequence: CASSLERSGRKNNEQFF.